One sample yielded the 5 T cell receptor beta chains listed below, sequenced in a study of blood T cells in healthy people across ages. The use of a sample-barcoded 5' primer and a J-beta primer mix characterized a second PCR of roughly 6 to 11 cycles. TCRdb used MiXCR to reprocess the 5' RACE reads, holding one entry per CDR3 protein. The sample yields about 1.4 million distinct CDR3 sequences, around 59% seen once. Source material: blood. The receptors here all came from a young man in good health.

This chain uses TRBV6-2 or TRBV6-3 with TRBJ2-3, with a tentative D call TRBD2 (6 bases). Deletions cut 6 bases from V and 3 bases from J, with 16 bases between. This CDR3 is 15 amino acids long. The germline gives CDR1 MNHEY, CDR2 SVGEGT. The CDR3 reads CASREGRYSTDTQYF. CDR3 in DNA: TGTGCCAGCAGGGAGGGACGGTATTCTACAGATACGCAGTATTTT.

This clonotype was counted only a few times. This CDR3 reads CSARDRVQFHEQYF. The DNA for the CDR3 is TGCAGTGCTAGAGATCGGGTTCAGTTCCACGAGCAGTACTTC. The J gene is TRBJ2-7, the V gene TRBV20-1; D gene unclear. Germline V gene data show CDR1 as DFQATT and CDR2 as SNEGSKA (reference sequence). The CDR3 extends over 14 amino acids. V lost 0 bases and J lost 5, with 14 bases in between.

The V gene is TRBV20-1, the J gene TRBJ2-1, with TRBD2 as a possible D gene (6 bases). The CDR3 runs to 13 residues. V dropped 5 bases and J dropped 4 bases, with 12 bases sitting between them. Germline V gene sequence: CDR1 DFQATT, CDR2 SNEGSKA (reference sequence). In nucleotides, the CDR3 is TGCAGTGCTCCCCGGGCGGGGTACAATGAGCAGTTCTTC. This gives the protein CSAPRAGYNEQFF.

This chain joins TRBV4-3 and TRBJ2-3; 7 bases are shared with TRBD2. This CDR3 is 15 amino acids long. Germline V gene sequence: CDR1 LGHNA, CDR2 YSLEER. The trim removed 1 base at V and 6 bases at J, leaving 7 bases unmatched. The CDR3 DNA sequence: TGCGCCAGCAGCCAAGGGGAGGGAGGCATGGATACGCAGTATTTT. Translated, it gives CASSQGEGGMDTQYF.

The chain combines TRBV2 with TRBJ2-5; 10 bases line up with TRBD2. V dropped 4 bases and J dropped 5; count of bases not matched to a gene: 4. Germline V gene sequence: CDR1 SNHLY, CDR2 FYNNEI. This CDR3 spans 14 amino acids. The CDR3 nucleotides read TGTGCCAGCAGTGTGTCTAGCGGGGGTGAGACCCAGTACTTC. It yields the protein CASSVSSGGETQYF.